The text below deals with one T cell receptor (beta chain). Its target is not known. The data originate from a study of identical twins. The germline V gene has CDR1 MNHEY and CDR2 SMNVEV (reference sequence). This CDR3 has 17 residues. V was pared by 1 base and J by 6 bases, with 22 bases between. It was template switching that added a universal primer site, and there were unique molecular identifiers on the cDNA. TCRdb reprocessed the 5' RACE reads with MiXCR, giving one entry per CDR3 protein. This table holds roughly 570,000 distinct CDR3 sequences, 9.6% found once. Study results and caveats: Clonotypes of the beta chain that were abundant in cord blood carried fewer insertions (memory repertoires showed none).

These data also featured in a second study, about yellow fever vaccine responses in identical twins. Turning to that study: Reportedly, twins' vaccine T cell responses looked partly convergent and partly personalized.

V is TRBV27 and J is TRBJ2-7, with no clear D. The sequence came from a woman younger than 30 in good health. The sequencing sample was made of PBMCs. The CDR3 reads CASSLLEPKGILVEQYF. In DNA form, the CDR3 reads TGTGCCAGCAGTTTATTGGAACCTAAGGGCATTCTCGTCGAGCAGTACTTC.